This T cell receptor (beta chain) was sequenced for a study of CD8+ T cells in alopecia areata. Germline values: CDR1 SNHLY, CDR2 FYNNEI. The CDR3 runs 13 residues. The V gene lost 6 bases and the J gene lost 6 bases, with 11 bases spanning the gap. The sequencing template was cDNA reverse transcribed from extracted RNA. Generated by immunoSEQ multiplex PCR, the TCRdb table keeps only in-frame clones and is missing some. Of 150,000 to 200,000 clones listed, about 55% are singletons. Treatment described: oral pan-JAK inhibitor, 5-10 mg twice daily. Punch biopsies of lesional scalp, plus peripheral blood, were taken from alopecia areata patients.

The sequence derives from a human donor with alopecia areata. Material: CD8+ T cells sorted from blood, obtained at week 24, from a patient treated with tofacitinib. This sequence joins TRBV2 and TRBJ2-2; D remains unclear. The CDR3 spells CASRPGDSGELFF. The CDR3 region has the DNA TGTGCCAGCAGGCCCGGTGATTCCGGGGAGCTGTTTTTT. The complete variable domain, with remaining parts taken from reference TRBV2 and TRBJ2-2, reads EPEVTQTPSHQVTQMGQEVILRCVPISNHLYFYWYRQILGQKVEFLVSFYNNEISEKSEIFDDQFSVERPDGSNFTLKIRSTKLEDSAMYFCASRPGDSGELFFGEGSRLTVL.